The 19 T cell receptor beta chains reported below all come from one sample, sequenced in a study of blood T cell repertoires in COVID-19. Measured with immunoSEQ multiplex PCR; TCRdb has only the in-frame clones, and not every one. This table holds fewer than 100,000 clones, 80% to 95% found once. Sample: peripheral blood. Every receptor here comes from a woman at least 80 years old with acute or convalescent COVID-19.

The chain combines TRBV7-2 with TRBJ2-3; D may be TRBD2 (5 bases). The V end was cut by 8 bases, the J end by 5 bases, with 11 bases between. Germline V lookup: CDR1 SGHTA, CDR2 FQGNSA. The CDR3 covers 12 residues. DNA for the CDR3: TGTGCCAGCGCACCGGGGTTAGATACGCAGTATTTT. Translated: CASAPGLDTQYF.

CDR3 nucleotides: TGTGCCAGCAGGACCGGGACGGAGGGCCACGAGCAGTACTTC. Its translation is CASRTGTEGHEQYF. The chain combines TRBV2 with TRBJ2-7; D is perhaps TRBD2 (6 bases). This CDR3 region has 14 residues. The V and J ends lost 6 bases and 5 bases respectively, with 17 bases between them. Germline CDR1 and CDR2: SNHLY and FYNNEI. The entire variable domain, with the rest obtained from reference TRBV2 and TRBJ2-7, is as follows: EPEVTQTPSHQVTQMGQEVILRCVPISNHLYFYWYRQILGQKVEFLVSFYNNEISEKSEIFDDQFSVERPDGSNFTLKIRSTKLEDSAMYFCASRTGTEGHEQYFGPGTRLTVT.

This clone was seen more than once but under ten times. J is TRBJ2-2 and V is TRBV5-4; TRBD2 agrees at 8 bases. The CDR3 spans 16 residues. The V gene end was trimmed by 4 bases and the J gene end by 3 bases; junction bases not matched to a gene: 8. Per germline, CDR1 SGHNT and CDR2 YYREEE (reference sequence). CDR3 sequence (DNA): TGTGCCAGCAGCCCGTCCGCTAGCGGGTACACCGGGGAGCTGTTTTTT. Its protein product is CASSPSASGYTGELFF.

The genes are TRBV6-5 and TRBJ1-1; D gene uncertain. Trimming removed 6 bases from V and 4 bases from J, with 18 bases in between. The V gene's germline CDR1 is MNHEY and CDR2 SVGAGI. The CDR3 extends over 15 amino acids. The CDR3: CASSLGLGYFTEAFF. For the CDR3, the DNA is TGTGCCAGCAGCCTTGGACTCGGGTATTTCACTGAAGCTTTCTTT.

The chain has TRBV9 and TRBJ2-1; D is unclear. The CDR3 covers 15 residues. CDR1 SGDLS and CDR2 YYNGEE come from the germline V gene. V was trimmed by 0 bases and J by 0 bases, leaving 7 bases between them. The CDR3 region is CASSVESRSYNEQFF. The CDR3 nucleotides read TGTGCCAGCAGCGTAGAAAGCCGCTCCTACAATGAGCAGTTCTTC.

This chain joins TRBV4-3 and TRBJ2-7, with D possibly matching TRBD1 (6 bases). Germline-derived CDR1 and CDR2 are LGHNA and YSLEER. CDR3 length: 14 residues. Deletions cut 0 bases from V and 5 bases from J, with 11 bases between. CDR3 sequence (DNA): TGCGCCAGCAGCCAAGATTGGGGGCGCGACGAGCAGTACTTC. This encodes CASSQDWGRDEQYF.

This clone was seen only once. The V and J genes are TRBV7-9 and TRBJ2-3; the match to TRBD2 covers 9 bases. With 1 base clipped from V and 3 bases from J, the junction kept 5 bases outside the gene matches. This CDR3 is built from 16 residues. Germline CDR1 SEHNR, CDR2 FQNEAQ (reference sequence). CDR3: CASSLGSGRLTDTQYF. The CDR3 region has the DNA TGTGCCAGCAGCTTAGGGAGCGGGAGGTTGACAGATACGCAGTATTTT.

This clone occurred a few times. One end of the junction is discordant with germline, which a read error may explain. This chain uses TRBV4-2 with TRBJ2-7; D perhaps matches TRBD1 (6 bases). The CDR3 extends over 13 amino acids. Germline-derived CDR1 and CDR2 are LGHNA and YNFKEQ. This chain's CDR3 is CASSQAHSGTRLF. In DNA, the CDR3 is TGTGCCAGCAGCCAAGCCCATTCCGGGACAAGGCTCTTC.

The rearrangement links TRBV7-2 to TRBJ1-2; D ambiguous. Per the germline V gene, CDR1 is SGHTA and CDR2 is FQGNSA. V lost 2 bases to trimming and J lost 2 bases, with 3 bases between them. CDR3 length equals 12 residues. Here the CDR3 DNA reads TGTGCCAGCAGCTTACTGAACTATGGCTACACCTTC. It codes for CASSLLNYGYTF.

Here the CDR3 reads CASRLAGALTGELFF. In nucleotides, the CDR3 is TGTGCCAGTAGGCTAGCGGGGGCTCTCACCGGGGAGCTGTTTTTT. The chain employs TRBV19 and TRBJ2-2; 10 bases are a match to TRBD2. V was pared by 6 bases and J by 4 bases, with 5 bases of the junction left unmatched. In germline, CDR1 is LNHDA, CDR2 SQIVND (reference sequence). This CDR3 has 15 residues.

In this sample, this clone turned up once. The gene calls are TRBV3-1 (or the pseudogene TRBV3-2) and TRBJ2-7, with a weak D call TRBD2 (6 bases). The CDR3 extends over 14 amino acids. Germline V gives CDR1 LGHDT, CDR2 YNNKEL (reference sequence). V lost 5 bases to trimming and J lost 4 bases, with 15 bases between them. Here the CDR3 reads CASSAGSWGYEQYF. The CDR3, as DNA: TGTGCCAGCAGCGCCGGGAGCTGGGGGTACGAGCAGTACTTC.

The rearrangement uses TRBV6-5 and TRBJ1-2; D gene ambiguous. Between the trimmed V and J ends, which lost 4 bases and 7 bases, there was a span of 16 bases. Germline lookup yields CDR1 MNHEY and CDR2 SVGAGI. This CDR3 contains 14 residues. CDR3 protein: CASSWRGSRFGYTF. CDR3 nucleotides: TGTGCCAGCAGTTGGAGAGGGTCGCGTTTTGGCTACACCTTC.

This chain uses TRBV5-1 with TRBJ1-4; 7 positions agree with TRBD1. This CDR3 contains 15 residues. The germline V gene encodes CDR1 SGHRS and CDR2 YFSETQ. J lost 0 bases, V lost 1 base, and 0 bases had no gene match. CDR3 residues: CASSLQGATNEKLFF. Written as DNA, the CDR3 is TGCGCCAGCAGCTTGCAGGGGGCAACTAATGAAAAACTGTTTTTT.

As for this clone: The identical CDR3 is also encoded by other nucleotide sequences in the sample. CDR3 in amino acids: CASSSSVETQYF. CDR3 DNA: TGTGCCAGCAGCTCGTCGGTGGAGACCCAGTACTTC. The chain links TRBV28 to TRBJ2-5; D is uncertain. The V end was cut by 6 bases, the J end by 5 bases, with 10 bases between. Germline CDR1 reads MDHEN; CDR2 reads SYDVKM. The CDR3 runs to 12 residues.

CDR3 DNA: TGTGCCAGTAGGATGGCGGGAGGGCAGCGTGAGACCCAGTACTTC. Protein sequence: CASRMAGGQRETQYF. The chain uses TRBV19 and TRBJ2-5, with 9 bases matching TRBD2. This CDR3 has 15 residues. After removal of 6 bases from V and 5 bases from J, the junction contained 10 bases not matched to a gene. Germline V CDR1 and CDR2: LNHDA, SQIVND (reference sequence).

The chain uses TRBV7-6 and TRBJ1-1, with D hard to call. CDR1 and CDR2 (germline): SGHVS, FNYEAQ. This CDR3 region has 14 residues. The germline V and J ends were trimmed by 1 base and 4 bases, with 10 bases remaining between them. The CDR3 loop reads CASSLGRGTTEAFF. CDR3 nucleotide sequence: TGTGCCAGCAGCTTAGGTCGGGGTACCACTGAAGCTTTCTTT.

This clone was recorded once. The CDR3 bases are TGCGCCAGCAGCCTCAGACAGGCCAAGGGGGAGACCCAGTACTTC. It is translated as CASSLRQAKGETQYF. The genes are TRBV5-1 and TRBJ2-5, with D maybe TRBD1 (6 bases). There are 15 residues in the CDR3. V lost 4 bases and J 5 bases, leaving 18 bases between the germline ends. Germline V gene lookup returns CDR1 SGHRS and CDR2 YFSETQ. Filled out from reference TRBV5-1 and TRBJ2-5, the complete variable domain reads KAGVTQTPRYLIKTRGQQVTLSCSPISGHRSVSWYQQTPGQGLQFLFEYFSETQRNKGNFPGRFSGRQFSNSRSEMNVSTLELGDSALYLCASSLRQAKGETQYFGPGTRLLVL.

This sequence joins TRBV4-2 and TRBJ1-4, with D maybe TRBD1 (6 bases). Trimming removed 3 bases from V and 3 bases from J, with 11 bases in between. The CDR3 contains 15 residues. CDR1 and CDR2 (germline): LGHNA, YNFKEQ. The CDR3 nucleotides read TGTGCCAGCAGCCAGGTGACAGGCCCTAATGAAAAACTGTTTTTT. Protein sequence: CASSQVTGPNEKLFF.

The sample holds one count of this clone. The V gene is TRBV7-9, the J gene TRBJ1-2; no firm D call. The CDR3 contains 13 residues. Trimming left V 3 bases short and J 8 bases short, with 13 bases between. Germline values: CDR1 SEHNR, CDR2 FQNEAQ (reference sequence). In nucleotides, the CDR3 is TGTGCCAGCAGCTTTGAAGGGCCGGGAGGCTACACCTTC. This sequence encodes CASSFEGPGGYTF.